The clone carrying this T cell receptor (beta chain) was found a few times. Trimming pared 0 bases from V and 3 bases from J, leaving 7 bases between. There are 14 residues in the CDR3. Germline CDR1 is KGHDR and CDR2 is SFDVKD. The sample belongs to a study of T-cell memory formation after mild COVID-19. In the study overall: TCR clusters were largely donor specific.

TCRdb re-derived calls from the 5' RACE reads in MiXCR, one entry per CDR3 protein. This table holds 350,000 to 450,000 distinct CDR3 sequences, roughly a quarter found once. This TCR derives from an adult woman who had mild COVID-19 (a few samples of this study predate the infection). Cell type and time point are not known. The chain combines TRBV24-1 with TRBJ2-5; no clear D. Sequenced: PBMCs or a T cell subset sorted from them (not recorded which). The CDR3: CATSDLRQKETQYF. The DNA of the CDR3 is TGTGCCACCAGTGATTTGCGCCAGAAAGAGACCCAGTACTTC.